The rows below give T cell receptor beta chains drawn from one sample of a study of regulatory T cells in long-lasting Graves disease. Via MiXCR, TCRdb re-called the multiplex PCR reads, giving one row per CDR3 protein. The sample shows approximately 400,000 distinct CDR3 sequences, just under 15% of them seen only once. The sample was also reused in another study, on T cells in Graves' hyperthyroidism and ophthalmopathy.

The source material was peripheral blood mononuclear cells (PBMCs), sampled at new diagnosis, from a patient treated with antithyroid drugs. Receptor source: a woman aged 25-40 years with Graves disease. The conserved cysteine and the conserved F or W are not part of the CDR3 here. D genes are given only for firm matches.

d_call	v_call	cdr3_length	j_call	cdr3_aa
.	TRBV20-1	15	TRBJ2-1	SALGLSTGFIGDEQF
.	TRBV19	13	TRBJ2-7	ASSIEQGRTYEQY
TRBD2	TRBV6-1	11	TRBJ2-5	ATGLADKETQY
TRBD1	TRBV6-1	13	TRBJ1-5	ASSQVGTGNQPQH
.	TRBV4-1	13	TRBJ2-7	ASSQEGGSSYEQY
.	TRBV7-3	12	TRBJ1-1	ASSDPGRIHEAF
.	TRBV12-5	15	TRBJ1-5	ASGLVLGGANNQPQH
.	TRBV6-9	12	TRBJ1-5	ASSYSLGNQPQH
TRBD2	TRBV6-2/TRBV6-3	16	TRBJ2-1	ASSPREAGTRSYNEQF
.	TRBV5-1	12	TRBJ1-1	ASSGGQKNTEAF
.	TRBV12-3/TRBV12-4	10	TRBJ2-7	ASSSGWYERY
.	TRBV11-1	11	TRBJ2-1	ASSLWSQGEQF
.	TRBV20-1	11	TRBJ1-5	SAREGVSQPQH
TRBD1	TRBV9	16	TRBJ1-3	ASSVAPGTGNSGNTIY
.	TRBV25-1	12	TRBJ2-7	ASSEGGATYEQY
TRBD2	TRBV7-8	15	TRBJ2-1	ASRSPPWEGSINEQF
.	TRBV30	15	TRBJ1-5	AWSVGPGEYSNQPQH
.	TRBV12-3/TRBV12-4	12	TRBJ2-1	ASSTKHSWSEQF
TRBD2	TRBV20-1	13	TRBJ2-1	SAPQPTSGSNEQF
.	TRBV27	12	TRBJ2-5	ASSRTDSGETQY
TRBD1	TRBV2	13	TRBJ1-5	ASSVESPGGQPQH
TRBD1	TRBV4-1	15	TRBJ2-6	ASSQDRGSGGANVLT
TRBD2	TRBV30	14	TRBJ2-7	AWSGRETSGTYEQY
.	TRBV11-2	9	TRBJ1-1	ASSLWTEAF
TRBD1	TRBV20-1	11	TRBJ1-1	SVTTGGISEAF
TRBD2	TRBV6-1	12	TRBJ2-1	ASIPSGGYNEQF
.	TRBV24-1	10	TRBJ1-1	ATSDFDGSAF
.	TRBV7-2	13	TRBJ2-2	ASSLRGTERGELF
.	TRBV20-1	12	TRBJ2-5	SAPILRGQETQY
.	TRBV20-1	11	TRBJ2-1	SAQGLLENEQF
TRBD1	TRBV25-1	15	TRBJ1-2	ASSESGAGQKSYGYT
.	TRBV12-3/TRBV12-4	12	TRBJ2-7	ASSLGLAFREQY
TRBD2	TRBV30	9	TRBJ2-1	AWTNGRAGF
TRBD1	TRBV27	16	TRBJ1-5	ASSLWAPGGTGDQPQH
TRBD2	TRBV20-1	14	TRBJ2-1	SARPLGLAGHNEQF
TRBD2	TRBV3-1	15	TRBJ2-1	ASSQDLPGGTYNEQF
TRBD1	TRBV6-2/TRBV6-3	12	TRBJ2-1	AVRGTGTYNEQF
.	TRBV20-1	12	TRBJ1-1	SAREDGQGNEAF
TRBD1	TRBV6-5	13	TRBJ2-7	ASSLTGTGGDEQY
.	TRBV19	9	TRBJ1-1	ASIGDAEAF
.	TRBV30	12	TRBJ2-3	AWSVPGLSDTQY
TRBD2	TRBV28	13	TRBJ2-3	ASSLGGRDPDTQY
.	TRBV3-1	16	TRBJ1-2	ASSQVGGDPQNNYGYT
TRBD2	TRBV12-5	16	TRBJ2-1	ASGLVSSGRFSYNEQF
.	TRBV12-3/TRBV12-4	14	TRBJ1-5	ASSLGGIDSNQPQH
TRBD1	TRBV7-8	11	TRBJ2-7	ASTLDRAYEQY
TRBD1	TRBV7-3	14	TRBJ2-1	ASSFLDRVTYNEQF
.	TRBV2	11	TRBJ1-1	ASSGGQNTEAF
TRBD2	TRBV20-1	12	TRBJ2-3	SARWAGARDTQY
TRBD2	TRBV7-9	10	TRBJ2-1	ASRHSGSEQF
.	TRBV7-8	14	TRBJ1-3	ASSLGRLSTGNTIY
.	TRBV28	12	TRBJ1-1	ASSLYAENTEAF
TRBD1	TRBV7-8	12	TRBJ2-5	ASSLDRSQETQY
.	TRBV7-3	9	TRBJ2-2	ASSFNGELF
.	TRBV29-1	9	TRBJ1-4	SSFLNEKLF